What follows describes a single TCR beta chain. What it binds is not known. The record originates from a study of T cell responses to AZD1222 COVID-19 vaccine. Turning to the study itself: Pooling was applied to second doses at about 4 or about 12 weeks.

Findings of the study overall: Among the donors, most were white British and more were female, and clonal diversity was possibly underestimated.

The assay was immunoSEQ multiplex PCR, and TCRdb's table has in-frame clones only and misses some. The sample lists over 95,000 clones, around nine tenths occurring once. The V gene lost 5 bases and the J gene lost 6 bases, with 14 bases spanning the gap. The germline gives CDR1 MNHEY, CDR2 SVGAGI. This CDR3 has 14 amino acids. The sequence came from an adult in good health. Specimen: peripheral blood, collected on day 0 of AZD1222 vaccination. The chain employs TRBV6-5 and TRBJ1-3, with a weak D call TRBD1 (5 bases). The CDR3 region has the DNA TGTGCCAGCAGTCCCCAGGGTTTTCCAAACACCATATATTTT. Amino acid sequence: CASSPQGFPNTIYF.